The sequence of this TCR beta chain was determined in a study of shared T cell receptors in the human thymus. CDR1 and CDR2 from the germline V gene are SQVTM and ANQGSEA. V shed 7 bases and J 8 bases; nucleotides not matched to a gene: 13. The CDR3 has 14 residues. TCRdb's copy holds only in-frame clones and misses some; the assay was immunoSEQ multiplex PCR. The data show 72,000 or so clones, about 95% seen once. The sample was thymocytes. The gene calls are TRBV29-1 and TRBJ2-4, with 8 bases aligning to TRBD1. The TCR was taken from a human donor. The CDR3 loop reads CSAGGTGWQHIQYF. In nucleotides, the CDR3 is TGCAGCGCCGGAGGGACAGGTTGGCAGCACATTCAGTACTTC.